This T cell receptor (beta chain) comes out of a study of blood T cell repertoires in COVID-19 (dated by TCRdb to the early 2020s). Broadly, across the study: Samples covering the acute and convalescent phases of COVID-19 were provided by collaborators in the United States, Italy and Spain. The prospective study material was composed of cDNA or gDNA derived from T cells, B-cell-depleted T cells, or PBMCs. Deeply sampled blood TCRbeta repertoires from subjects exposed to, actively infected with, or recovered from COVID-19 were included in the dataset. The repertoires were released in a freely available public database meant as a resource for research on the immune response to SARS-CoV-2. The samples were drawn from two sources: the first 160 participants of the ongoing ImmuneRACE study, and 1,254 subjects contributed by 6 global collaborators. Nearly every sample came with metadata listing a de-identified subject ID, COVID-19 status, age in years and sex. Where available, HLA class I and class II types were obtained from metadata supplied by the sample provider rather than from assay-based typing.

Each collaborating institution followed its own protocols to collect whole blood in K2EDTA tubes. For TCRbeta analysis, collaborators shipped samples as frozen whole blood, isolated PBMCs, or DNA extracted from either of those sample types. What the authors observed across the whole study: Clinical and demographic metadata were provided uncurated, with the amount varying by source and participant.

TCRbeta CDR3 regions were amplified from genomic DNA using the immunoSEQ Assay, a bias-controlled multiplex PCR. Per the authors' processing: Within the assay, amplification of reference gene primers was used to estimate how many nucleated cells each sample contained. To quantify the absolute abundance of each unique TCRbeta CDR3 rearrangement, sequence reads were collapsed and filtered. For each sample, productive Simpson clonality was calculated as the square root of Simpson's diversity index over productive rearrangements. Entries here come from immuneACCESS through TCRdb and include only in-frame sequences with V and J called. Some clones fail to appear in such tables; in the studies checked, an unresolved V gene covers under half of the shortfall, and the cause of the remainder is unknown. The DNA was the basis for D and trimming; V, J and clone size are from that table. For this sample there are a few hundred thousand clones; 87% appear just once. The biggest ten clones account for around 2.1% of the sample.

On this clone itself: This receptor's antigen is unknown. No quality values exist for individual bases; no much larger clone is one base distant.

The sequenced sample consisted of peripheral blood. This clonotype was obtained from a man between 18 and 29 years old with active or convalescent COVID-19.

The encoded CDR3 is CASSEAWGQLETQYF. The sequenced DNA: TGTGCCAGCAGTGAAGCTTGGGGCCAACTGGAGACCCAGTACTTC. This receptor chain uses TRBV2 and TRBJ2-5; TRBD1 is perhaps the D gene, given 5 matching bases. The CDR3, cysteine through phenylalanine, is 15 amino acids long. The DNA shown is the 45-base CDR3, in frame from base 1. V loses 0 bases, J loses 5 bases, and the germline ends lie 13 bases apart. Taken from the germline V gene, the CDR1 and CDR2 loops are SNHLY and FYNNEI.